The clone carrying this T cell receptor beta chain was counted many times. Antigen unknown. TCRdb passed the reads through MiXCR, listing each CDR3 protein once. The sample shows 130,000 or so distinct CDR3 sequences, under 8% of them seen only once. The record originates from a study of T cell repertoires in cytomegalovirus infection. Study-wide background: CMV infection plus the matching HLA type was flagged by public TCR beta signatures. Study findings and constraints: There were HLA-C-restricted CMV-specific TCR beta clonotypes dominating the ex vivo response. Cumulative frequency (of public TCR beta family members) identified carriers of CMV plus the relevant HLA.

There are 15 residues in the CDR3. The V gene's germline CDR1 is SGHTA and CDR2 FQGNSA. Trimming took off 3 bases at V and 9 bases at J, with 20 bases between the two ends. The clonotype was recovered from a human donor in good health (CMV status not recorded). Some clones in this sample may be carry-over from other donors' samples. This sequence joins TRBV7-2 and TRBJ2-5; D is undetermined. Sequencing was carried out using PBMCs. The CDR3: CASSFKRLTIGAQYF. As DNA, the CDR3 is TGTGCCAGCAGCTTCAAGCGTCTGACCATTGGGGCCCAGTACTTC.